This T cell receptor beta chain was retrieved from a study of T cell responses to AZD1222 COVID-19 vaccine. Notes on this clone: Its antigen is not identified.

TCRdb's copy holds only in-frame clones and misses some; the assay was immunoSEQ multiplex PCR. The table has 140,000 to 150,000 clones, approximately 93% seen once. CDR3 length: 14 residues. The V and J ends lost 4 bases and 4 bases respectively, with 15 bases between them. CDR1 is SGHKS, CDR2 YYEKEE, per germline (reference sequence). Study-wide findings and caveats: The CD4 TCRs associated with vaccination extended across spike and predominated at 160-218 and 743-854. Repertoire samples came only from after the peak T cell response.

The chain links TRBV5-5 to TRBJ2-7; D gene unclear. This sample comprised peripheral blood, obtained on day 0 of AZD1222 vaccination. This receptor was taken from an adult in good health. The chain's CDR3 is CASSPGAGRYEQYF. The DNA of the CDR3 is TGTGCCAGCAGCCCCGGCGCCGGGCGTTACGAGCAGTACTTC.